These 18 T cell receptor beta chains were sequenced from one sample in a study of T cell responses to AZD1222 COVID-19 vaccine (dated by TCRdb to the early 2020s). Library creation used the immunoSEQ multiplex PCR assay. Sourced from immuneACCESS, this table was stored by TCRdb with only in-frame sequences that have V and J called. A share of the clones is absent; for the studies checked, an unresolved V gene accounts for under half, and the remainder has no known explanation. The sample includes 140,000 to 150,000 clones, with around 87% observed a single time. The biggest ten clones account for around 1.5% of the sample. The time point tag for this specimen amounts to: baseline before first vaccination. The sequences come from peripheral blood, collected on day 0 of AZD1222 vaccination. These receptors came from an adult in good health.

The DNA for the CDR3 is TGTGCCAGCAGCTCTCGACAGTACAATGAGCAGTTCTTC. Amino acid sequence: CASSSRQYNEQFF. This sequence joins TRBV11-2 and TRBJ2-1, with D tentatively TRBD1 (5 bases). CDR1 is SGHAT, CDR2 FQNNGV, per germline. The CDR3 has 13 amino acids. V was clipped by 4 bases and J by 4 bases, with 8 bases between them.

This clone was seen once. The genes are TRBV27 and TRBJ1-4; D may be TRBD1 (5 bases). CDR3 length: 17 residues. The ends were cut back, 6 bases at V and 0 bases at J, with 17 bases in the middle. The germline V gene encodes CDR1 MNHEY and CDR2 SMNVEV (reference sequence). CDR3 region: CASSPRGVGATNEKLFF. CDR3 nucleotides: TGTGCCAGCAGCCCTCGGGGGGTTGGAGCAACTAATGAAAAACTGTTTTTT.

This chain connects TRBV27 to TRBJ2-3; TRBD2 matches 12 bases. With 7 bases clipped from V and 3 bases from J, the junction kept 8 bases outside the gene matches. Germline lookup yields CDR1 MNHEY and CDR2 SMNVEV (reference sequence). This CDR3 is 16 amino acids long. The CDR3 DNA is TGTGCCAGCACGTCTAGCGGGAGGGGACCGACAGATACGCAGTATTTT. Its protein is CASTSSGRGPTDTQYF.

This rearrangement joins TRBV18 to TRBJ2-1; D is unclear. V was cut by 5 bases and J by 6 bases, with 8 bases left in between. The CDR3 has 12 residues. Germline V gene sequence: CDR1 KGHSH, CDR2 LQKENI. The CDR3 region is CASSKHSNEQFF. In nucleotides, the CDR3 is TGTGCCAGCTCAAAGCATAGCAATGAGCAGTTCTTC.

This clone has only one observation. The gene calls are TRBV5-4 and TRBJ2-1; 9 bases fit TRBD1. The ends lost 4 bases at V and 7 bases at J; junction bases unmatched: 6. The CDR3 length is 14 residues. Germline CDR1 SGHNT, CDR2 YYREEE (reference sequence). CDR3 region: CASSVGQGRNEQFF. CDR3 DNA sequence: TGTGCCAGCAGCGTCGGACAGGGGAGGAATGAGCAGTTCTTC.

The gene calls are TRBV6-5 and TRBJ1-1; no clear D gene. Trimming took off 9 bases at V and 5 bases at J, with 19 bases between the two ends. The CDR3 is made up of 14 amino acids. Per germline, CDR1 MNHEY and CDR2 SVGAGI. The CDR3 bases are TGTGCCAGTAGAAAAGGGTATAGCATGACTGAAGCTTTCTTT. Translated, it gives CASRKGYSMTEAFF.

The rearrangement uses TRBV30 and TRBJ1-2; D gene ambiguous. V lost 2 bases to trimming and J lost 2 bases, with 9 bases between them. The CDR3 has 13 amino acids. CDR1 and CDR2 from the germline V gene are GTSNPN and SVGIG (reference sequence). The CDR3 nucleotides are TGTGCCTGGAGTTTGGGAAACAACTATGGCTACACCTTC. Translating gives CAWSLGNNYGYTF. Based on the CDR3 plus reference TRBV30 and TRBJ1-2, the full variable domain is SQTIHQWPATLVQPVGSPLSLECTVEGTSNPNLYWYRQAAGRGLQLLFYSVGIGQISSEVPQNLSASRPQDRQFILSSKKLLLSDSGFYLCAWSLGNNYGYTFGSGTRLTVV.

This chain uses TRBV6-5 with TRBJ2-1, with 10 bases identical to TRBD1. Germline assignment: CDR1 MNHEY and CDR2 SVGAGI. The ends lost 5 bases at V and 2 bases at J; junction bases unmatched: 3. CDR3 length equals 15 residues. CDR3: CASSPDRGAYNEQFF. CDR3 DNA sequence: TGTGCCAGCAGTCCGGACAGGGGGGCCTACAATGAGCAGTTCTTC.

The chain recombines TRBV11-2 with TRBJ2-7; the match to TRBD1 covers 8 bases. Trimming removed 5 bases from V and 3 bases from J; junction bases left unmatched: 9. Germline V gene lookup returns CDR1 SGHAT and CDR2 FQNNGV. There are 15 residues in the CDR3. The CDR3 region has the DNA TGTGCCAGCAGCGCGACAGGGGCCCTCGTCTACGAGCAGTACTTC. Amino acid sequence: CASSATGALVYEQYF.

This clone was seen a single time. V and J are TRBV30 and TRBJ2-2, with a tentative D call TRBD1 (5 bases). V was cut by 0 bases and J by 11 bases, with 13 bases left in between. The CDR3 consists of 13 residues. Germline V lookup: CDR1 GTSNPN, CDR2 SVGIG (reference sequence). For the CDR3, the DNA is TGTGCCTGGAGTGTATGGGGCGTCGGAGAGCTGTTTTTT. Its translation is CAWSVWGVGELFF.

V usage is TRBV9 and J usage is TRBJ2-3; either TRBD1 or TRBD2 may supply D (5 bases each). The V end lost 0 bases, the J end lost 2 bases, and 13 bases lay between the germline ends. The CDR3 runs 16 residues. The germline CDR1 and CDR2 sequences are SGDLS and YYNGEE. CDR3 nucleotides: TGTGCCAGCAGCGTAGGGACGGGGCTACACACAGATACGCAGTATTTT. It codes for CASSVGTGLHTDTQYF.

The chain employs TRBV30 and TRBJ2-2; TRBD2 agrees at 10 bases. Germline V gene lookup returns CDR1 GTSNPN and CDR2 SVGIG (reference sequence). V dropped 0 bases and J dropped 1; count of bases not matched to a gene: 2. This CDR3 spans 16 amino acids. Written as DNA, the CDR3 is TGTGCCTGGAGTGTAAAGCGGGAGGGGAACACCGGGGAGCTGTTTTTT. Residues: CAWSVKREGNTGELFF.

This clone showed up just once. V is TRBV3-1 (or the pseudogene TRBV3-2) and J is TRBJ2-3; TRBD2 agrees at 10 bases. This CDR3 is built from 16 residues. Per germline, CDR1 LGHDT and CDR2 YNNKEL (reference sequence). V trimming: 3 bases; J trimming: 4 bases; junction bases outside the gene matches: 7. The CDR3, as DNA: TGTGCCAGCAGCCATTACGGGACTAGCGTTGCAGATACGCAGTATTTT. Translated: CASSHYGTSVADTQYF.

The CDR3 coding sequence is TGTGCCAGCAGCCTTCAAGAGACCCAGTACTTC. This codes for CASSLQETQYF. This chain links TRBV3-1 (or the pseudogene TRBV3-2) with TRBJ2-5; D not resolved. Germline V gene lookup returns CDR1 LGHDT and CDR2 YNNKEL (reference sequence). The CDR3 is 11 amino acids. V shed 4 bases and J shed 2 bases, with 2 bases lying between them.

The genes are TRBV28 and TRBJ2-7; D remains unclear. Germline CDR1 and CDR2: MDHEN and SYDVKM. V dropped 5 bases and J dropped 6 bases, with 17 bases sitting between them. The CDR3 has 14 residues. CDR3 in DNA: TGTGCCAGCAGTCTCTGGGAATCCGAGTCCGAGCAGTACTTC. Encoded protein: CASSLWESESEQYF.

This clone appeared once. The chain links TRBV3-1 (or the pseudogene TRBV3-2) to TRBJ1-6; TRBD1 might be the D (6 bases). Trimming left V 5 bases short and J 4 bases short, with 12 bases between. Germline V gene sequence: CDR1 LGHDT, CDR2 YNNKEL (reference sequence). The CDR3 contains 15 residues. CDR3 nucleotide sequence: TGTGCCAGCAGCACGAGCGACAGGTATAATTCACCCCTCCACTTT. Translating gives CASSTSDRYNSPLHF.

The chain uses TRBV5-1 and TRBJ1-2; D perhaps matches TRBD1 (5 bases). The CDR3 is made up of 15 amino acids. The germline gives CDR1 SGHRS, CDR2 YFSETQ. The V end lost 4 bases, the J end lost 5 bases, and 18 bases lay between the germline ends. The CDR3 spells CASSPGLTKWYGYTF. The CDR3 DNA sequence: TGCGCCAGCAGCCCGGGACTCACAAAATGGTATGGCTACACCTTC. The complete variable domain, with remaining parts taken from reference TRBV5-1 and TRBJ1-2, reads KAGVTQTPRYLIKTRGQQVTLSCSPISGHRSVSWYQQTPGQGLQFLFEYFSETQRNKGNFPGRFSGRQFSNSRSEMNVSTLELGDSALYLCASSPGLTKWYGYTFGSGTRLTVV.

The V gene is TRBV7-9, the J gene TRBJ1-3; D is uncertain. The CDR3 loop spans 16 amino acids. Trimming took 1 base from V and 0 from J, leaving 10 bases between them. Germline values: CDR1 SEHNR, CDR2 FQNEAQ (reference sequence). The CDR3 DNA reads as TGTGCCAGCAGCTTAGAAGTCCTGGGCTCTGGAAACACCATATATTTT. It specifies CASSLEVLGSGNTIYF. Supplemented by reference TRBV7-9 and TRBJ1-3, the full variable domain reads DTGVSQNPRHKITKRGQNVTFRCDPISEHNRLYWYRQTLGQGPEFLTYFQNEAQLEKSRLLSDRFSAERPKGSFSTLEIQRTEQGDSAMYLCASSLEVLGSGNTIYFGEGSWLTVV.